The 14 T cell receptor beta chains presented below share a single source sample, sequenced in a study of T cell changes during pregnancy in multiple sclerosis. Data came from immunoSEQ multiplex PCR; TCRdb stores just in-frame clones and leaves some out. The sample comprises about 20,000 clones, less than 90% of which are singletons, and 15% to 20% rests with the top ten. The source material was CD8+ T cells from peripheral blood mononuclear cells, sampled after pregnancy. Source of these receptors: a female donor in good health, enrolled as a control in a pregnancy study.

The CDR3 here is CASSQRTEEAFF. For the CDR3, the DNA is TGTGCCAGCAGCCAAAGGACAGAGGAAGCTTTCTTT. The chain carries TRBV5-5 and TRBJ1-1, with D maybe TRBD1 (6 bases). Germline CDR1 SGHKS, CDR2 YYEKEE (reference sequence). V was trimmed by 4 bases and J by 8 bases, leaving 12 bases between them. The CDR3 runs 12 residues.

The chain is built from TRBV11-2 and TRBJ1-1, with D perhaps matching TRBD1 (6 bases). This CDR3 spans 15 amino acids. From germline, CDR1 is SGHAT and CDR2 FQNNGV. V lost 5 bases and J lost 4, with 17 bases in between. CDR3 region: CASSVVGTGTTEAFF. As DNA, the CDR3 is TGTGCCAGCAGCGTAGTTGGAACAGGGACCACTGAAGCTTTCTTT.

This chain joins TRBV11-2 and TRBJ2-3; D possibly corresponds to TRBD2 (5 bases). V dropped 0 bases and J dropped 2 bases, with 12 bases sitting between them. This CDR3 region has 16 residues. Germline V gene lookup returns CDR1 SGHAT and CDR2 FQNNGV. CDR3 loop: CASSLDYRDYTDTQYF. The CDR3 nucleotides read TGTGCCAGCAGCTTAGATTACCGGGATTACACAGATACGCAGTATTTT.

V usage is TRBV7-9 and J usage is TRBJ1-2; maybe TRBD1 (5 bases). Looked up from germline, CDR1 is SEHNR and CDR2 is FQNEAQ (reference sequence). V lost 5 bases to trimming and J lost 8 bases, with 21 bases between them. The length of the CDR3 is 15 residues. The CDR3 sequence: CASSHSTDTMEGYTF. Here the CDR3 DNA reads TGTGCCAGCAGCCACAGCACGGACACAATGGAGGGCTACACCTTC.

The gene calls are TRBV7-2 and TRBJ2-5; 8 bases match TRBD2. CDR1 is SGHTA, CDR2 FQGNSA, per germline. This CDR3 has 15 residues. The V gene end was trimmed by 5 bases and the J gene end by 4 bases; junction bases not matched to a gene: 9. This CDR3 is CASSHWDAGGETQYF. The CDR3 nucleotides are TGTGCCAGCAGCCACTGGGACGCGGGGGGAGAGACCCAGTACTTC.

The chain links TRBV7-8 to TRBJ2-7; 10 bases are a match to TRBD1. There are 13 residues in the CDR3. Per the germline V gene, CDR1 is SGHVS and CDR2 is FQNEAQ. The CDR3 DNA reads TGTGCGGGGGGACAGGGGATTAGCTACGAGCAGTACTTC. Its translation is CAGGQGISYEQYF. Full variable domain (missing parts from reference TRBV7-8 and TRBJ2-7): GAGVSQSPRYKVAKRGQDVALRCDPISGHVSLFWYQQALGQGPEFLTYFQNEAQLDKSGLPSDRFFAERPEGSVSTLKIQRTQQEDSAVYLCAGGQGISYEQYFGPGTRLTVT.

V gene TRBV11-3 combines with J gene TRBJ2-5; D is unresolved. V dropped 4 bases and J dropped 1 base, with 4 bases sitting between them. This CDR3 has 12 amino acids. Looked up from germline, CDR1 is SGHNT and CDR2 is YENEEA. The CDR3 sequence: CASSSIQETQYF. The CDR3 DNA reads TGTGCCAGCAGCTCTATCCAAGAGACCCAGTACTTC. The complete variable domain, with remaining parts taken from reference TRBV11-3 and TRBJ2-5, reads EAGVVQSPRYKIIEKKQPVAFWCNPISGHNTLYWYLQNLGQGPELLIRYENEEAVDDSQLPKDRFSAERLKGVDSTLKIQPAELGDSAVYLCASSSIQETQYFGPGTRLLVL.

This sequence joins TRBV21-1 and TRBJ2-1; the table's D call, TRBD2, was not checked against the DNA. TRBV21-1 corresponds to a pseudogene. The CDR3 totals 13 residues. CDR3 in amino acids: CASSLICGGEQFF. In DNA, the CDR3 is TGTGCCAGCAGCCTTATTTGCGGCGGGGAGCAGTTCTTC.

The chain employs TRBV7-2 and TRBJ1-1, with D tentatively TRBD1 (6 bases). This CDR3 has 14 residues. CDR1 and CDR2 from the germline V gene are SGHTA and FQGNSA. Trimming stripped 5 bases from V and 4 bases from J, with 14 bases between. The CDR3 region has the DNA TGTGCCAGCAGCCCAGGGGATTGGGGCACTGAAGCTTTCTTT. Translated, it gives CASSPGDWGTEAFF.

The rearrangement links TRBV7-9 to TRBJ2-1; the D gene is possibly TRBD1 (6 bases). The CDR3 has 13 amino acids. Germline V lookup: CDR1 SEHNR, CDR2 FQNEAQ (reference sequence). Trimming took off 4 bases at V and 15 bases at J, with 19 bases between the two ends. In DNA form, the CDR3 reads TGTGCCAGCAGCTCCCCAAGGTGGACAGTTCCGTTCTTC. This encodes CASSSPRWTVPFF.

The chain employs TRBV27 and TRBJ2-3; a weak D match, TRBD2 (6 bases). Germline lookup yields CDR1 MNHEY and CDR2 SMNVEV (reference sequence). V was trimmed by 5 bases and J by 6 bases, leaving 21 bases between them. This CDR3 has 16 amino acids. The CDR3 DNA reads TGTGCCAGCAGTATCCAGACCGGGACTCCCGGGGATACGCAGTATTTT. Amino acids: CASSIQTGTPGDTQYF.

The genes are TRBV18 and TRBJ1-4; D ambiguous. Germline V gene data show CDR1 as KGHSH and CDR2 as LQKENI. V dropped 3 bases and J dropped 5 bases, with 13 bases sitting between them. The CDR3 length is 15 residues. CDR3 nucleotide sequence: TGTGCCAGCTCACCCCGTTTGGGCTGGAATGAAAAACTGTTTTTT. This sequence encodes CASSPRLGWNEKLFF.

The rearrangement links TRBV13 to TRBJ2-3; TRBD2 agrees at 12 bases. CDR1 and CDR2 (germline): PRHDT, FYEKMQ (reference sequence). Trimming at V came to 4 bases and at J to 1 base, leaving 3 bases not matched to a gene. The CDR3 is made up of 16 amino acids. DNA of the CDR3: TGTGCCAGCAGCTCAGGGACTAGCGGGCGCACAGATACGCAGTATTTT. Translated, it gives CASSSGTSGRTDTQYF.

The chain combines TRBV6-5 with TRBJ1-2, with 11 bases lining up with TRBD1. Per germline, CDR1 MNHEY and CDR2 SVGAGI. Trimming at V came to 0 bases and at J to 3 bases, leaving 3 bases not matched to a gene. The CDR3 has 16 amino acids. CDR3 nucleotides: TGTGCCAGCAGTTACTCCCGGGACAGGGGGGACTATGGCTACACCTTC. Amino acid sequence: CASSYSRDRGDYGYTF.